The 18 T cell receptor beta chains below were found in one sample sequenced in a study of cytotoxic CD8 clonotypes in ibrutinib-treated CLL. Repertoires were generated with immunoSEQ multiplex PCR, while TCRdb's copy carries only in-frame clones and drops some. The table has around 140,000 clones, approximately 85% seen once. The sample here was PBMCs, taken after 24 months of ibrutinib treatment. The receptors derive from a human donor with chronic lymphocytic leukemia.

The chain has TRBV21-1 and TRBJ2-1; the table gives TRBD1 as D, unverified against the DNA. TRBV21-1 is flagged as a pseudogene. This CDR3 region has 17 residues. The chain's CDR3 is CASSTREDRDRYNEQFF. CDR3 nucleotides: TGTGCCAGCAGCACCCGGGAGGACAGGGATAGGTACAATGAGCAGTTCTTC.

CDR3 loop: CASSQGTGFYEQYF. The CDR3 DNA sequence: TGCGCCAGCAGCCAAGGAACAGGGTTCTACGAGCAGTACTTC. The chain combines TRBV4-3 with TRBJ2-5, with a tentative D call TRBD1 (6 bases). With the DNA end fitting TRBJ2-7 better, the J assignment may be wrong. CDR1 and CDR2 (germline): LGHNA, YSLEER. This CDR3 has 14 residues.

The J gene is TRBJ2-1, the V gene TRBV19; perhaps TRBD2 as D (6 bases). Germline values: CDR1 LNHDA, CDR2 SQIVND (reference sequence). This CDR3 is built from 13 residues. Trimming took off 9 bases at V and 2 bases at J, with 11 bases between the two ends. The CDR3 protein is CASPGLPYNEQFF. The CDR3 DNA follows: TGTGCCAGCCCGGGACTCCCCTACAATGAGCAGTTCTTC.

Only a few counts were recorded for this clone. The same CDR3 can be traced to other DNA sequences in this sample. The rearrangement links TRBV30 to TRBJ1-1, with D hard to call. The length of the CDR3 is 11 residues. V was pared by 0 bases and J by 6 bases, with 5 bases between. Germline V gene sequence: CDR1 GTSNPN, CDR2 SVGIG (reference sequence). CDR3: CAWSVRAEAFF. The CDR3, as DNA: TGTGCCTGGAGTGTACGGGCTGAAGCTTTCTTT.

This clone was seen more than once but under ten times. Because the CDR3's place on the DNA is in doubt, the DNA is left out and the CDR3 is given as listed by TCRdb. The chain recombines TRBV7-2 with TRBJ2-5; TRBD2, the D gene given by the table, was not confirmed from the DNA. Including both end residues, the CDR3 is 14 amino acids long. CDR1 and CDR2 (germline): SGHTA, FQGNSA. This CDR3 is CASSFGGGAGGTYF.

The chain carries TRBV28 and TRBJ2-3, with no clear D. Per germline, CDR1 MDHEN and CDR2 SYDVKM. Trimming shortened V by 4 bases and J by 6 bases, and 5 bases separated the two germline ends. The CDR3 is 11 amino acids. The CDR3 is CASSSRDTQYF. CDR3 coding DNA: TGTGCCAGCAGTTCGCGCGATACGCAGTATTTT.

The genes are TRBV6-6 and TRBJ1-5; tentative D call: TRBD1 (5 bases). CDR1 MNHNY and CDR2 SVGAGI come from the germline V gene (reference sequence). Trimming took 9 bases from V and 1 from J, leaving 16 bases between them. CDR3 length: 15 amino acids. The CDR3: CASSSQGLSNQPQHF. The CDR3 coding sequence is TGTGCCAGTTCGTCTCAGGGATTGAGCAATCAGCCCCAGCATTTT.

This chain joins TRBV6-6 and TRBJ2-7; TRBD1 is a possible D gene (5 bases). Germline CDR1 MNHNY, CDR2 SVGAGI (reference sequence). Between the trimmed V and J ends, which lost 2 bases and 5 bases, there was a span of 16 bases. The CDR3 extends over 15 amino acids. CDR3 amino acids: CASSYTQGFQNEQYF. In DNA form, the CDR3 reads TGTGCCAGCAGTTACACTCAGGGTTTTCAAAACGAGCAGTACTTC.

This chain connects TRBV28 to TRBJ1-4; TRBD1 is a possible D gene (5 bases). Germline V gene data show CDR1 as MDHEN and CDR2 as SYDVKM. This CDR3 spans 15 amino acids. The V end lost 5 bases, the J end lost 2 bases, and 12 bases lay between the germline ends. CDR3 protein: CASSTPRGTNEKLFF. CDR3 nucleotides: TGTGCCAGCAGTACCCCCCGGGGCACTAATGAAAAACTGTTTTTT. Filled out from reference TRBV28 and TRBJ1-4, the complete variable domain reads DVKVTQSSRYLVKRTGEKVFLECVQDMDHENMFWYRQDPGLGLRLIYFSYDVKMKEKGDIPEGYSVSREKKERFSLILESASTNQTSMYLCASSTPRGTNEKLFFGSGTQLSVL.

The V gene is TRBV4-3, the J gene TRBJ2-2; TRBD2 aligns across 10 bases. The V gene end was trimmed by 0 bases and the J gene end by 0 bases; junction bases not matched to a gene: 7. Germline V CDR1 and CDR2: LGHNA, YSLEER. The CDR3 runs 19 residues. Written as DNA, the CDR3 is TGCGCCAGCAGCCAAGATCCGCTAGCGGGAGCCGCGAACACCGGGGAGCTGTTTTTT. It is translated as CASSQDPLAGAANTGELFF.

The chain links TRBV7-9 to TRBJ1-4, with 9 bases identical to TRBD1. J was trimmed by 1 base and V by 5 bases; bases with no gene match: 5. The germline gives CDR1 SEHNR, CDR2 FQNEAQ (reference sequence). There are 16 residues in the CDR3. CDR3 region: CASSPRTGETNEKLFF. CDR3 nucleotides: TGTGCCAGCAGCCCTCGGACAGGGGAAACTAATGAAAAACTGTTTTTT. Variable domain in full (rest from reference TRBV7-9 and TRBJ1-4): DTGVSQNPRHKITKRGQNVTFRCDPISEHNRLYWYRQTLGQGPEFLTYFQNEAQLEKSRLLSDRFSAERPKGSFSTLEIQRTEQGDSAMYLCASSPRTGETNEKLFFGSGTQLSVL.

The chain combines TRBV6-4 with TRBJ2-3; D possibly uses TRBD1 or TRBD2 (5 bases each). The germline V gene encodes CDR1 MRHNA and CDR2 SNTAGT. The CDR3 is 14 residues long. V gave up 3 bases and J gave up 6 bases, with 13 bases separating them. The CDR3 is CASSEQGGGDTQYF. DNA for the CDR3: TGTGCCAGCAGTGAGCAGGGTGGGGGTGATACGCAGTATTTT.

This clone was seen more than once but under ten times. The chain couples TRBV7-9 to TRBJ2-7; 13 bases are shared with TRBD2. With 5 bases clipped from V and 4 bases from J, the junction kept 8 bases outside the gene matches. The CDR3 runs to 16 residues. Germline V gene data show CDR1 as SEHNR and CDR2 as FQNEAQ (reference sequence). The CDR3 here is CASSPLKGLAGYEQYF. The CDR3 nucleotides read TGTGCCAGCAGCCCCCTGAAGGGACTAGCGGGGTACGAGCAGTACTTC.

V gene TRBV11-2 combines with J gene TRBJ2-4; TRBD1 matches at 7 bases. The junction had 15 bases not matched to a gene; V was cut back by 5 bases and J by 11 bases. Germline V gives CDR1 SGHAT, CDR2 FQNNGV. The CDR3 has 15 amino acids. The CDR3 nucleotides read TGTGCCAGCAGCCGGACCACAGGGGACCTGACGGTTCAGTACTTC. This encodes CASSRTTGDLTVQYF.

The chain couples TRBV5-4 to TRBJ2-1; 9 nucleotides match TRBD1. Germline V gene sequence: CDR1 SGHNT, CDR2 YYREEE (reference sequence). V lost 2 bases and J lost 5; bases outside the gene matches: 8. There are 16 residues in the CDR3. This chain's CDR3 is CASSLAGTGKNNEQFF. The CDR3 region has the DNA TGTGCCAGCAGCTTAGCCGGGACAGGGAAGAACAATGAGCAGTTCTTC.

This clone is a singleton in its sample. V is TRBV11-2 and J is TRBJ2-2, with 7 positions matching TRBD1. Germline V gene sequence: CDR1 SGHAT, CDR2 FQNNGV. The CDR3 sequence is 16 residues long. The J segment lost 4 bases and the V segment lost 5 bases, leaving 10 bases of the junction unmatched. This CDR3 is CASSVLTGASTGELFF. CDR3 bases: TGTGCCAGCAGCGTTCTTACAGGGGCGAGCACCGGGGAGCTGTTTTTT.

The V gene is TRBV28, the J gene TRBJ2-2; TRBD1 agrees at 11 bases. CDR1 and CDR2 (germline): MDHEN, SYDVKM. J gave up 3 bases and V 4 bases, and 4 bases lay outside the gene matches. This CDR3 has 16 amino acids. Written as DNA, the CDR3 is TGTGCCAGCAGTTCCGGGACAGGGGGGTACACCGGGGAGCTGTTTTTT. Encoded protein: CASSSGTGGYTGELFF.

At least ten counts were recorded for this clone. Written as DNA, the CDR3 is TGTGCCAGCAGCTTAGCGCGTAGCGGGAGGGTAAGCAATGAGCAGTTCTTC. As protein: CASSLARSGRVSNEQFF. V usage is TRBV7-2 and J usage is TRBJ2-1; 11 bases map to TRBD2. Trimming cost V 0 bases and J 6 bases; bases outside gene matches: 7. In germline, CDR1 is SGHTA, CDR2 FQGNSA. This CDR3 spans 17 amino acids.